This TCR beta chain was obtained from a study of cytomegalovirus exposure and HLA in healthy donors. Germline CDR1 is SGHAT and CDR2 is FQDESV (reference sequence). This CDR3 spans 15 amino acids. V lost 6 bases and J lost 1, with 15 bases in between. Study outcomes and limitations: In a later analysis, V- and J-gene trimming of beta chains associated with a DCLRE1C missense variant, replicated independently.

This PCR relied on a set of 60 Vbeta primers and 13 Jbeta primers. Some clones are missing from TCRdb's copy, which holds only in-frame ones; the method was immunoSEQ multiplex PCR. The table records tens of thousands of clones, around 81% of them present only once. The donors (healthy individuals) were bone marrow donors. As to this clone: Antigen unknown.

This clonotype was obtained from a man aged 30 to 39 in good health and CMV-seropositive. The rearrangement joins TRBV11-1 to TRBJ1-1, with D uncertain. The source material was PBMCs. In DNA form, the CDR3 reads TGTGCCAGCAGAGATAGAAAAACTTCGAACACTGAAGCTTTCTTT. This gives the protein CASRDRKTSNTEAFF. The whole variable domain, remainder taken from reference TRBV11-1 and TRBJ1-1, is EAEVAQSPRYKITEKSQAVAFWCDPISGHATLYWYRQILGQGPELLVQFQDESVVDDSQLPKDRFSAERLKGVDSTLKIQPAELGDSAMYLCASRDRKTSNTEAFFGQGTRLTVV.